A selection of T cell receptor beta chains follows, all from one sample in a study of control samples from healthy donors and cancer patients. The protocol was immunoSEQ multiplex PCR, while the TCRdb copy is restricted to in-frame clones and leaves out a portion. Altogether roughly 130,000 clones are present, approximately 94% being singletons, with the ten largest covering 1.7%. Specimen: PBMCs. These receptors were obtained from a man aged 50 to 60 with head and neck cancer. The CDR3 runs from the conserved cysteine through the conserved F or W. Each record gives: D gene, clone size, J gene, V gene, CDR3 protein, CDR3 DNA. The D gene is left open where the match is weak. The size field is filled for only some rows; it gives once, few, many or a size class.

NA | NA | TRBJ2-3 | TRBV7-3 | CASSSGGGPTDTQYF | TGTGCCAGCAGCTCGGGCGGGGGCCCCACAGATACGCAGTATTTT
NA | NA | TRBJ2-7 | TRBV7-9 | CASSDLDRTYEQYF | TGTGCCAGCAGCGACCTGGACAGAACCTACGAGCAGTACTTC
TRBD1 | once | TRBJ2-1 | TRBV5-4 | CASSSGGTYNEQFF | TGTGCCAGCAGCTCAGGGGGAACCTACAATGAGCAGTTCTTC
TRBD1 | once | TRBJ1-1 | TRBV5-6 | CASSPRTGGGFAEAFF | TGTGCCAGCAGCCCCCGGACAGGGGGGGGGTTTGCTGAAGCTTTCTTT
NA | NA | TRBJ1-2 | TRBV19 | CASTATFWQGSGYTF | TGTGCCAGTACCGCCACCTTTTGGCAGGGAAGTGGCTACACCTTC
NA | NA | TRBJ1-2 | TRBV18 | CASSPSETYGYTF | TGTGCCAGCTCACCGTCGGAGACCTATGGCTACACCTTC
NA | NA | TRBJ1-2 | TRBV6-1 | CASSERTQASNYGYTF | TGTGCCAGCAGTGAAAGGACACAAGCTTCTAACTATGGCTACACCTTC
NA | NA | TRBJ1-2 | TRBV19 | CASTGRAGGDGYTF | TGTGCCAGTACCGGGAGGGCGGGGGGGGATGGCTACACCTTC
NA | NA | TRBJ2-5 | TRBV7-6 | CASSSRAYQETQYF | TGTGCCAGCAGCTCCAGGGCCTACCAAGAGACCCAGTACTTC
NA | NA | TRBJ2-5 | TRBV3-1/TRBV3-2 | CASSPRQASGQYF | TGTGCCAGCAGCCCCCGACAGGCCTCGGGCCAGTACTTC
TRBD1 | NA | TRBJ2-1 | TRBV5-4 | CASSLEGQGANEQFF | TGTGCCAGCAGCTTGGAGGGACAGGGGGCCAATGAGCAGTTCTTC
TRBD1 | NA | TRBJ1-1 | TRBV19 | CASSARDRGIGTEAFF | TGTGCCAGTAGTGCCCGGGACAGGGGAATTGGCACTGAAGCTTTCTTT
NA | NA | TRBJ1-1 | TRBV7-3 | CASSSRGNTEAFF | TGTGCCAGCAGCTCCAGGGGGAACACTGAAGCTTTCTTT
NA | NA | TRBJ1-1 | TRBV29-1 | CSVDADNTEAFF | TGCAGCGTTGACGCGGACAACACTGAAGCTTTCTTT
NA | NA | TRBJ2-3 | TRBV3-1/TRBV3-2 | CASSQDAADTDTQYF | TGTGCCAGCAGCCAAGATGCTGCTGACACAGATACGCAGTATTTT
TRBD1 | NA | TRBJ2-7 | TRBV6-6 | CASTDRASGYEQYF | TGTGCCAGCACTGACAGGGCTTCAGGCTACGAGCAGTACTTC
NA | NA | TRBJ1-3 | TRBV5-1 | CASSSNRDLRGNTIYF | TGCGCCAGCAGCTCCAACAGGGACCTACGGGGAAACACCATATATTTT
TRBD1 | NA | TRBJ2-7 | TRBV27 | CASSFKGQGPYEQYF | TGTGCCAGCAGTTTCAAGGGACAGGGGCCCTACGAGCAGTACTTC